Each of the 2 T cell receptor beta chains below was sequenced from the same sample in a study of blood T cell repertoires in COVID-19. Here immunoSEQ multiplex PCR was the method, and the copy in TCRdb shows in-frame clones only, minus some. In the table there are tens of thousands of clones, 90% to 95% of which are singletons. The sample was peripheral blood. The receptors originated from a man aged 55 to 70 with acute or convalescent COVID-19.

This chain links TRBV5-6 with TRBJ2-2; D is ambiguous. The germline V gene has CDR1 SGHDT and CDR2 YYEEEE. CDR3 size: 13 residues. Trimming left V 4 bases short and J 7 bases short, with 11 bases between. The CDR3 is CASSPSQFGELFF. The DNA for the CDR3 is TGTGCCAGCAGCCCATCTCAGTTCGGGGAGCTGTTTTTT. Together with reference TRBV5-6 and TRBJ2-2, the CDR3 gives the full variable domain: DAGVTQSPTHLIKTRGQQVTLRCSPKSGHDTVSWYQQALGQGPQFIFQYYEEEERQRGNFPDRFSGHQFPNYSSELNVNALLLGDSALYLCASSPSQFGELFFGEGSRLTVL.

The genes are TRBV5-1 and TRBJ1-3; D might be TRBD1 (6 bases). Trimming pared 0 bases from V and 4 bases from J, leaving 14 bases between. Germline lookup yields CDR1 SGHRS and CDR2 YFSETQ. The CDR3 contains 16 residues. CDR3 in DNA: TGCGCCAGCAGCTTGGAGTCCAGGGGACCCGGAAACACCATATATTTT. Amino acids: CASSLESRGPGNTIYF.